Listed here is a single T cell receptor beta chain. The entry originates in a study of blood T cell repertoires in COVID-19. Study details: Both acute and convalescent COVID-19 samples were obtained from the United States, Italy and Spain. T cells, B-cell-depleted T cells, or PBMCs supplied cDNA or gDNA.

The CDR3 contains 15 residues. In germline, CDR1 is GTSNPN, CDR2 SVGIG (reference sequence). With 0 bases removed from V and 1 base from J, the gap between germline ends came to 12 bases. Authors' methods: From reference gene primer amplification, estimates of nucleated cell counts were derived. Using immunoSEQ multiplex PCR, the repertoire was profiled, and TCRdb retains in-frame clones only, with some absent. V and J calls and clone size come straight from that table; D and trimming were deduced from the DNA. There are about 360,000 clones in the sample; more than 75% occur only once, and under 1.2% lies in the top ten.

This TCR was sampled from a human donor with acute or convalescent COVID-19. The donor label of this sample is uncertain. The chain combines TRBV30 with TRBJ1-1; D remains unclear. Material for sequencing was peripheral blood. The CDR3 DNA follows: TGTGCCTGGAGTGTAGGAGACCTGCCGAACACTGAAGCTTTCTTT. It encodes CAWSVGDLPNTEAFF.